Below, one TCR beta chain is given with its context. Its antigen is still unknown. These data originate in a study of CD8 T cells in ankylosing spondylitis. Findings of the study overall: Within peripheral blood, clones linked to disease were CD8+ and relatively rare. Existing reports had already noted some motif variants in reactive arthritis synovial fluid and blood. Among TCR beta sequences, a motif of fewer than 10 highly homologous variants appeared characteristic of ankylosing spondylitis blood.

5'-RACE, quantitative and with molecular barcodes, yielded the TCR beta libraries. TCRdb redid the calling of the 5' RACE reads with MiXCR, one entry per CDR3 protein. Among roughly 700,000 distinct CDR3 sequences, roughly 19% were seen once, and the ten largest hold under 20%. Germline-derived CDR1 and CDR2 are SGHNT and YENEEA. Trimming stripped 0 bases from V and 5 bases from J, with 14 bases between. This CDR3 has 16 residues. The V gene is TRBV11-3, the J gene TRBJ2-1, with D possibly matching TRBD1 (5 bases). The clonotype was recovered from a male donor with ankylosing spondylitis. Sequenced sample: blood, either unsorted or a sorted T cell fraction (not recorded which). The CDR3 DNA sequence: TGTGCCAGCAGCTTAGATGCAGGGCAGGAAAACAATGAGCAGTTCTTC. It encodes CASSLDAGQENNEQFF.